This TCR beta chain was identified during a study of blood T cells in healthy people across ages. Findings and caveats of the study: PBMCs were not sorted, which prevented a conclusive comparison of naive versus antigen-experienced cells. Significant beta diversity loss was already apparent by age approximately 37, declining roughly linearly.

A J-beta primer mix and a sample-barcoded 5' primer were used in a second PCR of roughly 6 to 11 cycles. TCRdb reanalysed the 5' RACE reads using MiXCR and keeps one entry per CDR3 protein. This sample has 780,000 or so distinct CDR3 sequences; approximately 55% occur once, and the top ten carry roughly two fifths. Trimming pared 5 bases from V and 3 bases from J, leaving 11 bases between. CDR3 length: 13 amino acids. The germline CDR1 and CDR2 sequences are SGHVS and FQNEAQ. Comment on this clonotype: The antigen is unknown.

The sample comprised blood. This receptor was taken from a man older than 75 in good health. The chain is built from TRBV7-8 and TRBJ2-7; tentative D call: TRBD2 (5 bases). The CDR3 nucleotides are TGTGCCAGCAGCCCACAAACTAGCTACGAGCAGTACTTC. Amino acid sequence: CASSPQTSYEQYF.